This T cell receptor (beta chain) was found in a study of blood T cell repertoires in COVID-19. Study background: Collection of acute and convalescent COVID-19 samples took place in the United States, Italy and Spain. PBMCs, B-cell-depleted T cells, or T cells provided the cDNA or gDNA that made up the material.

In the original workflow: Estimation of nucleated cell counts was performed using reference gene primer amplification. Clones were read by immunoSEQ multiplex PCR, and TCRdb kept only the in-frame ones, dropping some. V, J and clone size derive from that table, while D and trimming were established from the DNA sequence. The sample shows 60,000 to 70,000 clones, approximately 87% of them seen only once. In this sample, this clone turned up once. Trimming removed 7 bases from V and 1 base from J, with 11 bases in between. The CDR3 is made up of 14 amino acids. Germline CDR1 reads LNHDA; CDR2 reads SQIVND (reference sequence).

The gene calls are TRBV19 and TRBJ1-3; D uncertain. The sequence came from a man aged 50-60 years with active COVID-19. Source material: peripheral blood. Here the CDR3 DNA reads TGTGCCAGTACTCTGACTTCGTCTGGAAACACCATATATTTT. It yields the protein CASTLTSSGNTIYF. Full variable domain (remainder filled in from reference TRBV19 and TRBJ1-3): DGGITQSPKYLFRKEGQNVTLSCEQNLNHDAMYWYRQDPGQGLRLIYYSQIVNDFQKGDIAEGYSVSREKKESFPLTVTSAQKNPTAFYLCASTLTSSGNTIYFGEGSWLTVV.